Listed here are 18 T cell receptor beta chains from one sample, sequenced in a study of CD8 T cells in ankylosing spondylitis (dated by TCRdb to 2015 to 2018). General findings and caveats noted by the study authors: A TCR beta motif of fewer than 10 highly homologous amino acid variants appeared characteristic of blood from ankylosing spondylitis patients.

Libraries were constructed by 5' RACE. The run used an Illumina HiSeq 2500. Starting from the raw public reads, TCRdb applied fastp trimming at Q25, assembled clones with MiXCR and retained in-frame beta chains. Every CDR3 protein is listed once, alongside the most common genes and DNA of its rows. The sample contains about 800,000 distinct CDR3 sequences, roughly 10% of them found a single time. Of the sample, 0.51% falls within the top ten clones. Their antigens are not known. The sequenced sample was blood, either unsorted or a sorted T cell fraction (not recorded which). These receptor sequences come from a male donor with ankylosing spondylitis.

This clonotype was observed a handful of times. This chain joins TRBV4-2 and TRBJ1-6; no definite D call. The CDR3 sequence is 13 residues long. V shed 1 base and J shed 6 bases, with 4 bases lying between them. The germline V gene encodes CDR1 LGHNA and CDR2 YNFKEQ. CDR3 residues: CASSQAVNSPLHF. The CDR3 nucleotides are TGTGCCAGCAGCCAAGCAGTTAATTCACCCCTCCACTTT.

This clonotype has just a few counts. The chain uses TRBV4-2 and TRBJ2-2; 8 nucleotides align to TRBD2. Germline trimming cut 1 base from V and 8 bases from J; bases unmatched to any gene: 9. CDR1 is LGHNA, CDR2 YNFKEQ, per germline. This CDR3 spans 16 amino acids. This CDR3 is CASSQVLSGGRGELFF. Written as DNA, the CDR3 is TGTGCCAGCAGCCAAGTTTTGAGCGGGGGCAGGGGGGAGCTGTTTTTT.

This chain links TRBV10-3 with TRBJ1-4; D is undetermined. The germline V gene has CDR1 ENHRY and CDR2 SYGVKD. The CDR3 length is 11 residues. Trimming left V 6 bases short and J 5 bases short, with 4 bases between. CDR3 sequence: CAIRGNEKLFF. The CDR3 coding sequence is TGTGCCATCAGAGGCAATGAAAAACTGTTTTTT.

This chain uses TRBV7-2 with TRBJ2-5; D might be TRBD1 or TRBD2, each matching 5 bases. Between the trimmed V and J ends, which lost 7 bases and 8 bases, there was a span of 20 bases. The CDR3 totals 14 residues. Germline V CDR1 and CDR2: SGHTA, FQGNSA. The CDR3 region is CASKSSRSRDTQYF. For the CDR3, the DNA is TGTGCCAGCAAAAGTAGCCGGTCAAGGGACACCCAGTACTTC.

The chain couples TRBV20-1 to TRBJ2-7; no reliable D call. With 6 bases removed from V and 4 bases from J, the gap between germline ends came to 22 bases. Germline lookup yields CDR1 DFQATT and CDR2 SNEGSKA (reference sequence). CDR3 size: 15 residues. The CDR3 nucleotides read TGCAGTGCGTCACTCACGACGGGCGGTTCTTACGAGCAGTACTTC. Translating gives CSASLTTGGSYEQYF.

The chain has TRBV20-1 and TRBJ2-3; no clear D gene. The CDR3 totals 13 residues. The germline gives CDR1 DFQATT, CDR2 SNEGSKA (reference sequence). The CDR3 sequence is CSKRLTSTDTQYF. CDR3 DNA: TGCAGCAAACGACTTACGAGCACAGATACGCAGTATTTT.

This clonotype was seen only a few times. The rearrangement links TRBV7-2 to TRBJ2-7; D uncertain. Germline-derived CDR1 and CDR2 are SGHTA and FQGNSA. V lost 4 bases and J lost 2, with 12 bases in between. The CDR3 sequence is 14 residues long. CDR3 in amino acids: CASSYSGITYEQYF. DNA of the CDR3: TGTGCCAGCAGCTATTCTGGGATCACCTACGAGCAGTACTTC.

The chain links TRBV6-1 to TRBJ1-5; TRBD1 might be the D (5 bases). V was cut by 8 bases and J by 0 bases, with 14 bases left in between. The CDR3 runs 15 residues. In germline, CDR1 is MNHNS, CDR2 SASEGT. The CDR3 loop reads CASSGGFYSNQPQHF. CDR3 nucleotides: TGTGCCAGCTCTGGGGGATTTTATAGCAATCAGCCCCAGCATTTT.

The chain recombines TRBV29-1 with TRBJ2-3; D assignment may be TRBD1 or TRBD2 (6 bases each). This CDR3 has 14 residues. Germline CDR1 reads SQVTM; CDR2 reads ANQGSEA. Between the trimmed V and J ends, which lost 3 bases and 0 bases, there was a span of 10 bases. As DNA, the CDR3 is TGCAGCGTTGATAGGGGGACTAGCACAGATACGCAGTATTTT. As protein: CSVDRGTSTDTQYF.

The chain employs TRBV20-1 and TRBJ2-4; D is perhaps TRBD1 (7 bases). V was cut by 2 bases and J by 7 bases, with 21 bases left in between. CDR1 is DFQATT and CDR2 is SNEGSKA in the germline V gene (reference sequence). This CDR3 spans 16 amino acids. The chain's CDR3 is CSARHPPRRGLNIQYF. In DNA, the CDR3 is TGCAGTGCTAGACACCCCCCGCGGAGGGGGCTGAACATTCAGTACTTC.

This clonotype has a handful of counts. The chain is built from TRBV7-8 and TRBJ2-2, with D possibly being TRBD1 (6 bases). CDR1 and CDR2 (germline): SGHVS, FQNEAQ. The CDR3 has 15 residues. V was shortened by 5 bases and J by 6 bases, with 16 bases between the two germline ends. The CDR3 DNA sequence: TGTGCCAGCAGCCCTACTACAGGGATTGCCGGGGAGCTGTTTTTT. Its translation: CASSPTTGIAGELFF. Full variable domain (missing parts from reference TRBV7-8 and TRBJ2-2): GAGVSQSPRYKVAKRGQDVALRCDPISGHVSLFWYQQALGQGPEFLTYFQNEAQLDKSGLPSDRFFAERPEGSVSTLKIQRTQQEDSAVYLCASSPTTGIAGELFFGEGSRLTVL.

This rearrangement joins TRBV6-1 to TRBJ2-5; possible D gene TRBD2, 6 bases. The germline V gene encodes CDR1 MNHNS and CDR2 SASEGT. Trimming took off 6 bases at V and 9 bases at J, with 17 bases between the two ends. The CDR3 totals 13 residues. The CDR3 nucleotides read TGTGCCAGCAGGCCGGTAGGGAGGTCGGCCCAGTACTTC. The encoded protein is CASRPVGRSAQYF.

This clonotype was observed a few times. The CDR3 region has the DNA TGCGCCAGCAGGCGACAGGGGGCGTACCAAGAGACCCAGTACTTC. The encoded protein is CASRRQGAYQETQYF. The genes are TRBV5-1 and TRBJ2-5; 10 bases fit TRBD1. The V gene end was trimmed by 5 bases and the J gene end by 0 bases; junction bases not matched to a gene: 4. The CDR3 has 15 amino acids. From germline, CDR1 is SGHRS and CDR2 YFSETQ.

This clonotype was detected only a few times. The chain employs TRBV20-1 and TRBJ1-1; no reliable D call. The length of the CDR3 is 14 residues. CDR1 is DFQATT and CDR2 is SNEGSKA in the germline V gene (reference sequence). The V end lost 0 bases, the J end lost 3 bases, and 11 bases lay between the germline ends. The CDR3 spells CSARDREGHTEAFF. As DNA, the CDR3 is TGCAGTGCTAGAGATCGGGAAGGGCACACTGAAGCTTTCTTT.

This clonotype has more than one count but fewer than ten. The gene calls are TRBV7-9 and TRBJ2-7; TRBD2 agrees at 8 bases. Germline V gene data show CDR1 as SEHNR and CDR2 as FQNEAQ (reference sequence). V dropped 4 bases and J dropped 3; count of bases not matched to a gene: 5. The CDR3 contains 14 residues. The CDR3 bases are TGTGCCAGCAGCTGGACTAGCACCCTCTACGAGCAGTACTTC. This gives the protein CASSWTSTLYEQYF.

The table lists this clonotype with a few counts. The V call is TRBV20-1, the J call TRBJ2-1; D not resolved. This CDR3 spans 10 amino acids. Trimming shortened V by 6 bases and J by 8 bases, and 8 bases separated the two germline ends. CDR1 is DFQATT, CDR2 SNEGSKA, per germline (reference sequence). The CDR3 loop reads CSAKRDEQFF. The CDR3 bases are TGCAGTGCCAAAAGGGATGAGCAGTTCTTC.

The chain recombines TRBV7-2 with TRBJ1-2; D is undetermined. The CDR3 runs 14 residues. The germline V gene has CDR1 SGHTA and CDR2 FQGNSA. The V gene lost 1 base and the J gene lost 8 bases, with 14 bases spanning the gap. The CDR3 sequence is CASSLDSNRRGYTF. CDR3 nucleotide sequence: TGTGCCAGCAGCTTAGATTCGAACCGTAGAGGCTACACCTTC.

This chain connects TRBV29-1 to TRBJ2-7, with no clear D. The CDR3 has 11 residues. V lost 3 bases and J lost 7, with 10 bases in between. Germline loops: CDR1 SQVTM, CDR2 ANQGSEA. The DNA of the CDR3 is TGCAGCGTTGACGGCCCGGAAGAGCAGTACTTC. Protein: CSVDGPEEQYF.